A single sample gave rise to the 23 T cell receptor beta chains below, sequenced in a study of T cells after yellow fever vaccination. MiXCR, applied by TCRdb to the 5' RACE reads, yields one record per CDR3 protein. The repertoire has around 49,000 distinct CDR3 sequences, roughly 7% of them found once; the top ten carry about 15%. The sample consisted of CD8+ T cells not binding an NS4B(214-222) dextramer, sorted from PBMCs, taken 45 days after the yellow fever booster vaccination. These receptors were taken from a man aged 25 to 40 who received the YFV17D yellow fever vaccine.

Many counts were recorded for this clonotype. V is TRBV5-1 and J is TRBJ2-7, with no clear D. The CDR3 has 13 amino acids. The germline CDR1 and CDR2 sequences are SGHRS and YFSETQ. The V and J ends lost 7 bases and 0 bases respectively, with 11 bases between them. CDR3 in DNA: TGCGCCAGCCGAAATAGTATCTCCTACGAGCAGTACTTC. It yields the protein CASRNSISYEQYF. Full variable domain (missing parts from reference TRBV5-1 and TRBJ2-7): KAGVTQTPRYLIKTRGQQVTLSCSPISGHRSVSWYQQTPGQGLQFLFEYFSETQRNKGNFPGRFSGRQFSNSRSEMNVSTLELGDSALYLCASRNSISYEQYFGPGTRLTVT.

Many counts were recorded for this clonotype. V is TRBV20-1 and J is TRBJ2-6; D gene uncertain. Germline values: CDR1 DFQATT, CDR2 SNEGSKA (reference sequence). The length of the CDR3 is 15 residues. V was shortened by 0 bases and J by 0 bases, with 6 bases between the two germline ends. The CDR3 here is CSARDHFSGANVLTF. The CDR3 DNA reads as TGCAGTGCTAGAGATCACTTCTCTGGGGCCAACGTCCTGACTTTC.

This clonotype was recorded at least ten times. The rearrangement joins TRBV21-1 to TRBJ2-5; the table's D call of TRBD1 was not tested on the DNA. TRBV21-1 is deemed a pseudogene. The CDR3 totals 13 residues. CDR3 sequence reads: CASSIGGQETQYF. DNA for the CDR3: TGTGCCAGCAGTATCGGGGGGCAAGAGACCCAGTACTTC.

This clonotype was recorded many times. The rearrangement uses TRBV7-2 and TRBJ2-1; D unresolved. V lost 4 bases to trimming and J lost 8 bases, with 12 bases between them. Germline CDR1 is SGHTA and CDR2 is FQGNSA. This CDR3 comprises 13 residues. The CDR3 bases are TGTGCCAGCAGCTCAATGGCGATTTATGAGCAGTTCTTC. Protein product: CASSSMAIYEQFF.

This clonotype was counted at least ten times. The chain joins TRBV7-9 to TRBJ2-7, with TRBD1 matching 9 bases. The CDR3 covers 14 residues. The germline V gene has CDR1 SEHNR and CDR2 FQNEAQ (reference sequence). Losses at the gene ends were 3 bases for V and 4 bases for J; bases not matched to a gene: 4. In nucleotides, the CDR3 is TGTGCCAGCAGCTTGGGACAGGGTGGGTACGAGCAGTACTTC. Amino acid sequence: CASSLGQGGYEQYF. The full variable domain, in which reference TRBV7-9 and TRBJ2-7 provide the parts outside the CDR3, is DTGVSQNPRHKITKRGQNVTFRCDPISEHNRLYWYRQTLGQGPEFLTYFQNEAQLEKSRLLSDRFSAERPKGSFSTLEIQRTEQGDSAMYLCASSLGQGGYEQYFGPGTRLTVT.

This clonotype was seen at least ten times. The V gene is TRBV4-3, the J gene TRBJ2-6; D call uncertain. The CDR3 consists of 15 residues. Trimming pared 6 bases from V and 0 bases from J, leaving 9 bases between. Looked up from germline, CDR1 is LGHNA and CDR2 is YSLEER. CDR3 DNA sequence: TGCGCCAGCAGACCAGTGGACTCTGGGGCCAACGTCCTGACTTTC. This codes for CASRPVDSGANVLTF.

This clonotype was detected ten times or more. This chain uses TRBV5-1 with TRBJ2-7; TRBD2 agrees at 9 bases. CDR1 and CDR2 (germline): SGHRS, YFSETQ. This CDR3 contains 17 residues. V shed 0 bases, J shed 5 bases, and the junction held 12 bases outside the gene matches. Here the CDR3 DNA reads TGCGCCAGCAGCTTGGAGCCCAGTATGACTAGCGGCCACGAGCAGTACTTC. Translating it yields CASSLEPSMTSGHEQYF.

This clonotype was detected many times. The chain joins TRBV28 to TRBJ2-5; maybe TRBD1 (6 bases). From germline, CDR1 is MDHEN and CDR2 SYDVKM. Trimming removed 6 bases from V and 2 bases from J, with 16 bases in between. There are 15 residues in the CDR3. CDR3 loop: CASSPQGYRQETQYF. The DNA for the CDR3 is TGTGCCAGCAGCCCACAGGGCTATAGGCAAGAGACCCAGTACTTC.

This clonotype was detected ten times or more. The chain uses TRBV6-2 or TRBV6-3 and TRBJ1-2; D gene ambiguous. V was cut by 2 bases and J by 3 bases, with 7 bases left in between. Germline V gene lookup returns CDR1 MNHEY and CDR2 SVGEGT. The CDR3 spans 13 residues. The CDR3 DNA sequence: TGTGCCAGCAGTTACGGCTCCGACTATGGCTACACCTTC. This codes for CASSYGSDYGYTF.

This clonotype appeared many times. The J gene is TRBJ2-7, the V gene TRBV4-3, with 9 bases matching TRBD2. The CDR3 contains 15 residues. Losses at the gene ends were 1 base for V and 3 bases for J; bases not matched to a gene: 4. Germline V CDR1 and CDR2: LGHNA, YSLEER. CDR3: CASSQATSGYYEQYF. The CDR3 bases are TGCGCCAGCAGCCAAGCAACTAGCGGGTACTACGAGCAGTACTTC.

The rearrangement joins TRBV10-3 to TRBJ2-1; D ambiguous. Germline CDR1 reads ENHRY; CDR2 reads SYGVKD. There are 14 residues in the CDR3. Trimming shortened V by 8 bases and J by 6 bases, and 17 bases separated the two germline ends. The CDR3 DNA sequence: TGTGCCATCTCTCCGGGCCCCACGGGCAATGAGCAGTTCTTC. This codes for CAISPGPTGNEQFF.

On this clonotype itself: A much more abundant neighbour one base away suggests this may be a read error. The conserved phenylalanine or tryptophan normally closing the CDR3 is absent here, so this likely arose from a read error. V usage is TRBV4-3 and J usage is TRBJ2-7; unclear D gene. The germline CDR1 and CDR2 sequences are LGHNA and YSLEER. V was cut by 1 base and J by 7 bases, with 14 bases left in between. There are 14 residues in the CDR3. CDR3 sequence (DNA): TGCGCCAGCAGCCAAGTGCTAGGGAAAAGGGAGCAGTACTAC. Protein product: CASSQVLGKREQYY.

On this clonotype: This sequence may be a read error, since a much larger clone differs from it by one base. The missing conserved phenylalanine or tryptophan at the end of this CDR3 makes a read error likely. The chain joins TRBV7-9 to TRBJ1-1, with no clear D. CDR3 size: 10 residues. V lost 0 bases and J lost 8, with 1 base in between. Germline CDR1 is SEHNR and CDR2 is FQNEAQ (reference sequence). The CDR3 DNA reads TGTGCCAGCAGCTTAGCAGAAGCTTTCTAT. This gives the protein CASSLAEAFY.

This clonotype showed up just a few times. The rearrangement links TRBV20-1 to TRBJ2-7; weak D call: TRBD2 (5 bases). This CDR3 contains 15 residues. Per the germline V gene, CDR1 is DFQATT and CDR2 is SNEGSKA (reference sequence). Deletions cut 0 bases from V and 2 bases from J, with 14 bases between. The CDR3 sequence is CSARDQAGLAYEQYF. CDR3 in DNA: TGCAGTGCTAGAGATCAGGCGGGTCTCGCCTACGAGCAGTACTTC.

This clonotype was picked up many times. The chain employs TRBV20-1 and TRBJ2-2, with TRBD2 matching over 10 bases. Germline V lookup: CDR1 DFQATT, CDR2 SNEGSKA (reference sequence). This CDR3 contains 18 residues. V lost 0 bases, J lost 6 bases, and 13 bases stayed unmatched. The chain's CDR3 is CSARDQYSEAGGPGELFF. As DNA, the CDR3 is TGCAGTGCTAGAGATCAGTATTCGGAAGCGGGAGGGCCCGGGGAGCTGTTTTTT.

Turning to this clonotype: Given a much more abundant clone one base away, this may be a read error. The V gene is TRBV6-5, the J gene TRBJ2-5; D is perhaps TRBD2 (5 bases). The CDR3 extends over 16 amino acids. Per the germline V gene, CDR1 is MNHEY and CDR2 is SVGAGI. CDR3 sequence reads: CARSYSRAGKQETQYF. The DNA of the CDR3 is TGTGCCCGCAGTTACTCGAGGGCCGGGAAACAAGAGACCCAGTACTTC.

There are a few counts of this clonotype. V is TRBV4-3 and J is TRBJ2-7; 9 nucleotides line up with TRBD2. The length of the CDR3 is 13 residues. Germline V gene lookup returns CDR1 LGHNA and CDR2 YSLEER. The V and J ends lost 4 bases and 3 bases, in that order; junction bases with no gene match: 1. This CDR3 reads CASSLSGSYEQYF. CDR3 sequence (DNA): TGCGCCAGCAGCCTTAGCGGGAGCTACGAGCAGTACTTC.

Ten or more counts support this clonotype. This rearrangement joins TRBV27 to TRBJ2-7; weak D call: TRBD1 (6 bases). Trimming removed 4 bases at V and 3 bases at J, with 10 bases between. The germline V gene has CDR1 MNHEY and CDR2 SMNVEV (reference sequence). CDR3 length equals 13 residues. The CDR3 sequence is CASSSIQGYEQYF. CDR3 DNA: TGTGCCAGCAGTTCGATACAGGGCTACGAGCAGTACTTC.

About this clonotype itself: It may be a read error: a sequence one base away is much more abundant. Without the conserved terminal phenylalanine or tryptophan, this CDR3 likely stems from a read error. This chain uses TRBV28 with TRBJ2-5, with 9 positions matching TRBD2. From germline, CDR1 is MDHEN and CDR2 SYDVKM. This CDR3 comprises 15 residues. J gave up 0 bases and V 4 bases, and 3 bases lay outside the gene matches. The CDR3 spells CASSYSGGNQETQYY. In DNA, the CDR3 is TGTGCCAGCAGTTATAGCGGGGGAAACCAAGAGACCCAGTACTAC.

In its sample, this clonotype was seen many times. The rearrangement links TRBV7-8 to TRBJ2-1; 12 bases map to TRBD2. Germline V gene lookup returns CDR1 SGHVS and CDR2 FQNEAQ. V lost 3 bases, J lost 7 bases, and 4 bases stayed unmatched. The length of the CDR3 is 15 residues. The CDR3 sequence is CASSFLLAGGNEQFF. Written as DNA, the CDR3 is TGTGCCAGCAGCTTTTTACTAGCGGGAGGTAATGAGCAGTTCTTC.

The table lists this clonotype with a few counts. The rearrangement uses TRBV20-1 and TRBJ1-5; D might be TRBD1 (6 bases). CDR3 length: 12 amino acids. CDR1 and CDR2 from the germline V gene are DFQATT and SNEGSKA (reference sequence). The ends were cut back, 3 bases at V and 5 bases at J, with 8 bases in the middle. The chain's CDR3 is CSARDSDQPQHF. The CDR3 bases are TGCAGTGCTAGGGACAGCGATCAGCCCCAGCATTTT.

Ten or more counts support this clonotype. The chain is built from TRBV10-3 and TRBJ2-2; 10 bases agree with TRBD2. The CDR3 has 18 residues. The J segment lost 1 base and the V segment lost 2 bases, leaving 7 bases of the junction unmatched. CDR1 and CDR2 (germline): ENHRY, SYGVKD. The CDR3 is CAISEPGSSGGNTGELFF. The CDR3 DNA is TGTGCCATCAGTGAGCCTGGTTCTAGCGGGGGGAACACCGGGGAGCTGTTTTTT.

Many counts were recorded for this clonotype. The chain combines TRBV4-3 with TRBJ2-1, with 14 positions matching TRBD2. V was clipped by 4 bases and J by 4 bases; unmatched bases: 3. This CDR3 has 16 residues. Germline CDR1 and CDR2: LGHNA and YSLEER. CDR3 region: CASSPGLAGVYNEQFF. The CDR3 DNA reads TGCGCCAGCAGCCCGGGACTAGCGGGGGTTTACAATGAGCAGTTCTTC.